Each of the 4 T cell receptor beta chains below was sequenced from the same sample in a study of blood T cell repertoires in COVID-19. Libraries were prepared by immunoSEQ multiplex PCR; TCRdb keeps only in-frame clonotypes and omits some of them. The sample consists of about 420,000 clones, roughly 89% of them appearing once. The specimen sequenced was peripheral blood. The receptors were sampled from a young man with COVID-19, enrolled during active disease.

In this sample, this clone turned up many times. J is TRBJ2-7 and V is TRBV18; D call uncertain. V was clipped by 6 bases and J by 5 bases, with 11 bases between them. The CDR3 has 12 amino acids. In germline, CDR1 is KGHSH, CDR2 LQKENI. CDR3 nucleotides: TGTGCCAGCTCCCCTGCGAGCAACGAGCAGTACTTC. Translation gives CASSPASNEQYF.

The chain uses TRBV5-5 and TRBJ1-5; the D gene is possibly TRBD1 (5 bases). CDR3 length: 16 amino acids. Germline V CDR1 and CDR2: SGHKS, YYEKEE (reference sequence). Trimming pared 4 bases from V and 2 bases from J, leaving 16 bases between. The CDR3 spells CASSPYGAGGNQPQHF. CDR3 coding DNA: TGTGCCAGCAGCCCCTATGGGGCAGGAGGCAATCAGCCCCAGCATTTT.

The rearrangement links TRBV30 to TRBJ1-1; 9 bases line up with TRBD1. With 4 bases clipped from V and 4 bases from J, the junction kept 7 bases outside the gene matches. The germline CDR1 and CDR2 sequences are GTSNPN and SVGIG (reference sequence). The CDR3 is 14 amino acids. The CDR3 protein is CAWISGTGSTEAFF. The CDR3 region has the DNA TGTGCCTGGATCTCCGGGACAGGGAGCACTGAAGCTTTCTTT.

The J gene is TRBJ2-7, the V gene TRBV25-1; TRBD1 might be the D (6 bases). The CDR3 length is 12 residues. The V gene's germline CDR1 is MGHDK and CDR2 SYGVNS. V lost 2 bases, J lost 6 bases, and 8 bases lay in between. The CDR3 sequence: CASSEQGREQYF. The CDR3 nucleotides are TGTGCCAGCAGTGAACAGGGGCGCGAGCAGTACTTC.